The text below deals with one T cell receptor beta chain. The record originates from a study of memory CD4+ T cells and cytomegalovirus serostatus. The sort gate was single viable CD3+CD4+CD8-CD45RO+ cells for memory CD4+ T cells. The V and J ends lost 3 bases and 2 bases, in that order; junction bases with no gene match: 2. The CDR3 covers 14 residues. Germline CDR1 reads SGHTA; CDR2 reads FQGNSA. Generated by immunoSEQ multiplex PCR, the TCRdb table keeps only in-frame clones and is missing some. The sample lists approximately 26,000 clones, 75% to 85% occurring once. The chain uses TRBV7-2 and TRBJ2-3; 7 bases line up with TRBD2. This sequence was found in an adult in good health and CMV-seronegative. The sequencing input was memory CD4+ T cells from blood. The CDR3: CASSFLAVTDTQYF. The CDR3 coding sequence is TGTGCCAGCAGCTTCCTAGCGGTCACAGATACGCAGTATTTT.